Reported below is one T cell receptor (beta chain). Its target is not known. The source of the sample is a study of cytomegalovirus exposure and HLA in healthy donors. Study-wide points: The study carried out a later analysis of TCR beta sequences. It associated approximately 16,000 of them with specific HLA alleles at a false discovery rate of 0.05.

Germline V lookup: CDR1 SGDLS, CDR2 YYNGEE. The ends lost 4 bases at V and 1 base at J; junction bases unmatched: 6. The CDR3 length is 17 residues. 13 Jbeta primers and 60 Vbeta primers were used for the PCR. Measured with immunoSEQ multiplex PCR; TCRdb has only the in-frame clones, and not every one. Of over 55,000 clones listed, 85% to 90% are singletons. This clonotype was sampled from a woman aged 25 to 45 in good health and CMV-seropositive. Sequenced sample: PBMCs. The V call is TRBV9, the J call TRBJ2-2; 11 bases are shared with TRBD2. CDR3 sequence: CASSMGTSGRNTGELFF. DNA of the CDR3: TGTGCCAGCAGCATGGGGACTAGCGGACGGAACACCGGGGAGCTGTTTTTT.